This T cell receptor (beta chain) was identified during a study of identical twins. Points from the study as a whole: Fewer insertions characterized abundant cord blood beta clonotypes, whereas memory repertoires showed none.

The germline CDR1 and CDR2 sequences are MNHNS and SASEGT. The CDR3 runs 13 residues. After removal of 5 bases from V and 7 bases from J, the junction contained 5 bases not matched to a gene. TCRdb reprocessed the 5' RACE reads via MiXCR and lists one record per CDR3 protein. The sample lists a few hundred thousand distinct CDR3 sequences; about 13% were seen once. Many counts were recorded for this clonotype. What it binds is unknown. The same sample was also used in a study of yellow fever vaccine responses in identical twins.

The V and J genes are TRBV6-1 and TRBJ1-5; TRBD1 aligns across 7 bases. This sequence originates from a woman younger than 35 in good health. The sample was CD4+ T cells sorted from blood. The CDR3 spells CASSSDRVQPQHF. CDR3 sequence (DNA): TGTGCCAGCAGTAGCGACAGGGTACAGCCCCAGCATTTT.